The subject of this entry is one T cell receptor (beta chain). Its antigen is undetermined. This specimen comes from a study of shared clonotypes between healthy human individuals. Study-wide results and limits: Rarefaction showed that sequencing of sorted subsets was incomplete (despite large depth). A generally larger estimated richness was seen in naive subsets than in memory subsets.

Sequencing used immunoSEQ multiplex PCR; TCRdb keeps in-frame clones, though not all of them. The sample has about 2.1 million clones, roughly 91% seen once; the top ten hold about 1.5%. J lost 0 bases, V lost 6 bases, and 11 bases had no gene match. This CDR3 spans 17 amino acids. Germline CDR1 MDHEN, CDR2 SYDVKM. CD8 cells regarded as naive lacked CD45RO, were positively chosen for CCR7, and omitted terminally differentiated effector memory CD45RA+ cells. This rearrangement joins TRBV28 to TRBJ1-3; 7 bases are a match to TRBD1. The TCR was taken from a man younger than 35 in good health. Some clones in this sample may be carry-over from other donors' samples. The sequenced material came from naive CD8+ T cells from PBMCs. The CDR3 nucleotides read TGTGCCAGCAGAGTCAGGGACAGAATTAACTCTGGAAACACCATATATTTT. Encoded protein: CASRVRDRINSGNTIYF.